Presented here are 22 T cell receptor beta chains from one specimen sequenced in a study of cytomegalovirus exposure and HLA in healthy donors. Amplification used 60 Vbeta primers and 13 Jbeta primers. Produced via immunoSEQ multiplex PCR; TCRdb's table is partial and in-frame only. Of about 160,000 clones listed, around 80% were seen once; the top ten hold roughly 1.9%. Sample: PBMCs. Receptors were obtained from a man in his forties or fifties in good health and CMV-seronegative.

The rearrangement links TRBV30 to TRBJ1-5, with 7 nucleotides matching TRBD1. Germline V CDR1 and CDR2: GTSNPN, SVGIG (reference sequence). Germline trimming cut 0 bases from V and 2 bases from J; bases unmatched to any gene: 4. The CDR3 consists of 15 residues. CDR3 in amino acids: CAWSVLGTGNQPQHF. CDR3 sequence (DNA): TGTGCCTGGAGTGTACTTGGGACAGGCAATCAGCCCCAGCATTTT. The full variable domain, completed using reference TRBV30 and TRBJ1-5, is SQTIHQWPATLVQPVGSPLSLECTVEGTSNPNLYWYRQAAGRGLQLLFYSVGIGQISSEVPQNLSASRPQDRQFILSSKKLLLSDSGFYLCAWSVLGTGNQPQHFGDGTRLSIL.

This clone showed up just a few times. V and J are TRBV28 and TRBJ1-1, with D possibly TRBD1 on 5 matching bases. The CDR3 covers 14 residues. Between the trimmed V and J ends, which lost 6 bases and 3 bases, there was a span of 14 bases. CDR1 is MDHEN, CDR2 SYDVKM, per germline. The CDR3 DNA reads TGTGCCAGCAGCTCACAAGCGGGGGACACTGAAGCTTTCTTT. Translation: CASSSQAGDTEAFF.

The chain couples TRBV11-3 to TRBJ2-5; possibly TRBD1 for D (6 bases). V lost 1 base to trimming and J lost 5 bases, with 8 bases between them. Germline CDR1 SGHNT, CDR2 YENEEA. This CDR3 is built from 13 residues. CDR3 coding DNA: TGTGCCAGCAGCTTAGCCAGGGGTGAGACCCAGTACTTC. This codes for CASSLARGETQYF.

The CDR3 spells CASSQSAGAPREQFF. As DNA, the CDR3 is TGTGCCAGCAGCCAATCAGCGGGAGCCCCAAGGGAGCAGTTCTTC. This chain uses TRBV4-2 with TRBJ2-1; TRBD2 agrees at 8 bases. The germline gives CDR1 LGHNA, CDR2 YNFKEQ. With 2 bases clipped from V and 10 bases from J, the junction kept 10 bases outside the gene matches. The CDR3 totals 15 residues.

The CDR3, as DNA: TGTGCCAGCAGTGAACAGGGAAATGAGCAGTTCTTC. Encoded protein: CASSEQGNEQFF. The chain joins TRBV6-1 to TRBJ2-1; the D gene is possibly TRBD1 (5 bases). Germline-derived CDR1 and CDR2 are MNHNS and SASEGT. The V end lost 2 bases, the J end lost 7 bases, and 6 bases lay between the germline ends. CDR3 length: 12 amino acids.

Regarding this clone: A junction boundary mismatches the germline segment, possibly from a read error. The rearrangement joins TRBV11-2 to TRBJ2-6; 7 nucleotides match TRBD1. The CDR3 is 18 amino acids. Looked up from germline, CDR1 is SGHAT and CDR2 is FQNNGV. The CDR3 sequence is CASSLKRGRISGANGLTF. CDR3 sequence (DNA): TGTGCCAGCAGCTTGAAGAGGGGGCGAATCTCTGGGGCCAACGGCCTGACTTTC. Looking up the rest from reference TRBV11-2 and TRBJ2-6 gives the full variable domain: EAGVAQSPRYKIIEKRQSVAFWCNPISGHATLYWYQQILGQGPKLLIQFQNNGVVDDSQLPKDRFSAERLKGVDSTLKIQPAKLEDSAVYLCASSLKRGRISGANGLTFGAGSRLTVL.

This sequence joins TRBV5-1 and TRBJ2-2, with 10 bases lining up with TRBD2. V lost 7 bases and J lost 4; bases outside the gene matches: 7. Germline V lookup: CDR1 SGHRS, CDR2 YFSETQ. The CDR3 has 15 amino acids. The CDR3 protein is CASLGVAGGTGELFF. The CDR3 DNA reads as TGCGCCAGCCTTGGTGTAGCGGGAGGCACCGGGGAGCTGTTTTTT.

CDR3 sequence: CASSPSAGFYEQYF. CDR3 nucleotides: TGCGCCAGCAGCCCAAGCGCGGGATTCTACGAGCAGTACTTC. The rearrangement joins TRBV4-1 to TRBJ2-7; a weak D match, TRBD2 (6 bases). Trimming cost V 4 bases and J 3 bases, with 13 bases left between them. Germline loops: CDR1 MGHRA, CDR2 YSYEKL. This CDR3 has 14 amino acids.

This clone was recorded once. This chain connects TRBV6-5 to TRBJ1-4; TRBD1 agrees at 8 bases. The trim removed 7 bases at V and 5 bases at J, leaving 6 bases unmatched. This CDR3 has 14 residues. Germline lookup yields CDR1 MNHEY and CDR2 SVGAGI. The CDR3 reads CASNQQGVNEKLFF. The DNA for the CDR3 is TGTGCCAGCAACCAACAGGGGGTAAATGAAAAACTGTTTTTT.

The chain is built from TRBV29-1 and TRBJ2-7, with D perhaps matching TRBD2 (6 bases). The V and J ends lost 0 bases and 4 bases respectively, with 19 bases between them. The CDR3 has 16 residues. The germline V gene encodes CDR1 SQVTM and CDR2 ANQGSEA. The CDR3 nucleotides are TGCAGCGTTGAAGATTACCGGGCGATTGGGGGGTACGAGCAGTACTTC. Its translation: CSVEDYRAIGGYEQYF.

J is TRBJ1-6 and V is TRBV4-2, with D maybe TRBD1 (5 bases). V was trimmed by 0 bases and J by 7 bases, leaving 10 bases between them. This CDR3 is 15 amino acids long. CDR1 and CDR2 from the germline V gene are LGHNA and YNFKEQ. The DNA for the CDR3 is TGTGCCAGCAGCCAAGATTCCGGGGGGAATTCACCCCTCCACTTT. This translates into CASSQDSGGNSPLHF.

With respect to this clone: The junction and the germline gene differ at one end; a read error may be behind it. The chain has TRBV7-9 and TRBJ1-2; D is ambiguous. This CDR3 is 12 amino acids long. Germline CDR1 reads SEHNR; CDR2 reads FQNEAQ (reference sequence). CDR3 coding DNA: TGTTCCAGCAGCTTTAACCGAGATGGCTACACCTTC. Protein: CSSSFNRDGYTF.

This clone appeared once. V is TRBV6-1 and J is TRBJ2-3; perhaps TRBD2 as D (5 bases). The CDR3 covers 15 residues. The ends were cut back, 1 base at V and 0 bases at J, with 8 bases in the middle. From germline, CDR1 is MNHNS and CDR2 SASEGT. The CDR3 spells CASSEGRLSTDTQYF. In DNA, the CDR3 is TGTGCCAGCAGTGAAGGGAGGTTGAGCACAGATACGCAGTATTTT.

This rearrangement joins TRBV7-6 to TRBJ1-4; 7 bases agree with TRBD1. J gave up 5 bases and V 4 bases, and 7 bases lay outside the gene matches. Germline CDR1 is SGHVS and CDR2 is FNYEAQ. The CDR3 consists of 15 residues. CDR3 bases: TGTGCCAGCAGCTGGGGGGACAGACTGAATGAAAAACTGTTTTTT. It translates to CASSWGDRLNEKLFF.

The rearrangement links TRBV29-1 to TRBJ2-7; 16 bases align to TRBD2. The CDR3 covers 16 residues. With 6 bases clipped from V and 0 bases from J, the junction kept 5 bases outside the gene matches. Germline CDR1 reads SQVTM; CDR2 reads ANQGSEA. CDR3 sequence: CSVGTSGRGSSYEQYF. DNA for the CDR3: TGCAGCGTAGGGACTAGCGGGAGGGGGAGCTCCTACGAGCAGTACTTC.

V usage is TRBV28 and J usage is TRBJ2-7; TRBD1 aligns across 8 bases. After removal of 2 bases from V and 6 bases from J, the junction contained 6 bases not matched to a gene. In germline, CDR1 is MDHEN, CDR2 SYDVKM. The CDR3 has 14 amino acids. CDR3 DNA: TGTGCCAGCAGTTTACAGGGGGCTCTTGTCGAGCAGTACTTC. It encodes CASSLQGALVEQYF.

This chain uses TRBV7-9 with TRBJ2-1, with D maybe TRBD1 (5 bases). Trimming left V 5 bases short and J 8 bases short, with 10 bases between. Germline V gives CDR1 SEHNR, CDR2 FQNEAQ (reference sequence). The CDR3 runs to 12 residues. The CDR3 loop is CASSRGFDEQFF. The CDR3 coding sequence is TGTGCCAGCAGCAGGGGATTCGATGAGCAGTTCTTC.

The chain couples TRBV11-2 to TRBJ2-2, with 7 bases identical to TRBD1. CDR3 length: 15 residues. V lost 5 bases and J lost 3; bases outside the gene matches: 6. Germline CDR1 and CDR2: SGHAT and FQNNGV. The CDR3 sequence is CASSQDRVDTGELFF. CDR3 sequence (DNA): TGTGCCAGCAGCCAAGACAGGGTGGACACCGGGGAGCTGTTTTTT.

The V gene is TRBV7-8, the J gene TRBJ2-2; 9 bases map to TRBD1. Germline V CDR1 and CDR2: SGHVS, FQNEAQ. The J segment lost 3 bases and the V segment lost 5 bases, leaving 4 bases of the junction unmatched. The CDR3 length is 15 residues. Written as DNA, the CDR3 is TGTGCCAGCAGCCAATGGGACAGGGACACCGGGGAGCTGTTTTTT. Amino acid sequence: CASSQWDRDTGELFF.

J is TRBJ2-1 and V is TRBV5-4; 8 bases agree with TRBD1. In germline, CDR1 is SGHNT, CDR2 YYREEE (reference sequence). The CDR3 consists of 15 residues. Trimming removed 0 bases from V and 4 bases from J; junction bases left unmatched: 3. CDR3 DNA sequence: TGTGCCAGCAGCTTGGACAGGGGGTTTTACAATGAGCAGTTCTTC. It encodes CASSLDRGFYNEQFF.

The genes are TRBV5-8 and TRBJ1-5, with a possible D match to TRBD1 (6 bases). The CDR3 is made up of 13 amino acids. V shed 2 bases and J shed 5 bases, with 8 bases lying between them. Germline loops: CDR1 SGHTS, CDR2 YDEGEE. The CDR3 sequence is CASSFAGDQPQHF. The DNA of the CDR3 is TGTGCCAGCAGCTTTGCAGGGGATCAGCCCCAGCATTTT.

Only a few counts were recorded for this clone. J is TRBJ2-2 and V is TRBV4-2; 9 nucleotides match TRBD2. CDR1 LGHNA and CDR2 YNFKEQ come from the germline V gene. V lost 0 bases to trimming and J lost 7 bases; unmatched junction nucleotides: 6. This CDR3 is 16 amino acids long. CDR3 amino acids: CASSQDGSGSDGELFF. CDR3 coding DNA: TGTGCCAGCAGCCAAGATGGTAGCGGGAGTGACGGGGAGCTGTTTTTT.